This T cell receptor beta chain appears in the sequencing data of a study of T cell repertoires in cytomegalovirus infection. TCRdb independently ran MiXCR on the reads; one entry per CDR3 protein. The sample includes about 340,000 distinct CDR3 sequences, almost 30% of them seen just once. Turning to this clonotype: What it binds is unknown.

The CDR3 sequence is 13 residues long. Trimming left V 6 bases short and J 3 bases short, with 11 bases between. CDR1 MNHGY and CDR2 SAAAGT come from the germline V gene. The receptor's source is a human donor in good health (CMV status not recorded). Some clones in this sample may be carry-over from other donors' samples. The genes are TRBV6-8 and TRBJ1-2; D unresolved. The sequenced sample was cultured PBMCs, obtained from culture after CMV antigen stimulation. The CDR3 reads CASRDGMYYGYTF. As DNA, the CDR3 is TGTGCCAGCAGGGACGGGATGTACTATGGCTACACCTTC.